Reported below is one T cell receptor (beta chain). Its antigen remains unidentified. Only in-frame clones appear in the TCRdb table, and some are missing; sequencing was by immunoSEQ multiplex PCR. The data hold about 120,000 clones, with around 68% observed a single time. Germline loops: CDR1 SNHLY, CDR2 FYNNEI. This CDR3 spans 14 amino acids. The sample originates from a study of shared clonotypes between healthy human individuals. Study outcomes and limitations: Shared clonotypes: approximately 4.5% naive CD4, around 3.5% naive CD8, 2% to 2.5% memory CD4, about 0.4% memory CD8.

This clonotype originated in a young woman in good health. The sequenced sample consisted of memory CD8+ T cells sorted from blood. Specified subset: CD45RO+ cells pooled with CCR7-negative TemRA cells. The V call is TRBV2, the J call TRBJ1-2, with D perhaps TRBD1 (6 bases). CDR3 region: CALPAGEASYGYTF. CDR3 coding DNA: TGTGCGCTGCCCGCAGGGGAGGCCAGCTATGGCTACACCTTC.